Listed below are T cell receptor beta chains from one sample, sequenced in a study of regulatory T cells in long-lasting Graves disease. TCRdb redid the calling of the multiplex PCR reads with MiXCR, one entry per CDR3 protein. This table holds about 530,000 distinct CDR3 sequences, about 16% found once. These data were also filed under a second study, of T cells in Graves' hyperthyroidism and ophthalmopathy.

Sequenced material: peripheral blood mononuclear cells (PBMCs), taken at new diagnosis, from a patient treated with antithyroid drugs. Receptors were obtained from a woman aged 35-60 years with Graves disease. Each CDR3 is given with its conserved first and last residue. The D gene is left open where the match is weak. Clone size appears in some rows only: once, few, many, or a class for an expanded clone.

clone_size j_call d_call v_call cdr3_aa cdr3_nt
many TRBJ1-1 - TRBV12-5 CASGLFQERWTEAFF TGTGCTAGTGGTTTGTTCCAAGAAAGATGGACTGAAGCTTTCTTT
many TRBJ1-2 TRBD1 TRBV6-1 CASSSHRGQDGYTF TGTGCCAGCAGCTCACACAGGGGGCAAGATGGCTACACCTTC
- TRBJ2-7 - TRBV29-1 CSVIPGTYEQYF TGCAGCGTTATACCAGGAACCTACGAGCAGTACTTC
many TRBJ1-4 - TRBV13 CASSFYSSELFF TGTGCCAGCAGCTTCTACAGTTCGGAACTGTTTTTT
many TRBJ1-4 - TRBV2 CASWPGANEKLFF TGTGCCAGCTGGCCGGGAGCTAATGAAAAACTGTTTTTT
many TRBJ2-7 - TRBV2 CASRGPSYEQYF TGTGCCAGCCGCGGTCCTTCCTACGAGCAGTACTTC
many TRBJ1-1 - TRBV10-3 CAISELTGNTEAFF TGTGCCATCAGTGAGTTGACAGGGAACACTGAAGCTTTCTTT
few TRBJ1-6 TRBD1 TRBV5-4 CASSQNQGAGVYNSPLHF TGCGCCAGCAGCCAAAATCAGGGGGCGGGTGTTTATAATTCACCCCTCCACTTT
- TRBJ2-1 - TRBV5-1 CASSLNGGAGYEQFF TGCGCCAGCAGCTTGAACGGGGGCGCGGGCTATGAGCAGTTCTTC
many TRBJ1-2 - TRBV6-1 CASSDLRGNYGYTF TGTGCCAGCAGTGACCTTCGGGGTAACTATGGCTACACCTTC
- TRBJ1-3 TRBD1 TRBV6-5 CASSYRPWGQGAGNTIYF TGTGCCAGCAGTTATCGACCCTGGGGACAGGGGGCTGGAAACACCATATATTTT
- TRBJ1-1 - TRBV4-1 CASSLAGSQAEAFF TGCGCCAGCAGCTTGGCTGGGTCCCAGGCTGAAGCTTTCTTT
many TRBJ2-4 - TRBV11-2 CASSLDWPGQKNIQYF TGTGCCAGCAGCTTAGATTGGCCGGGACAAAAAAACATTCAGTACTTC
few TRBJ1-1 - TRBV5-1 CASSLVSFEAFF TGCGCCAGCAGCTTGGTAAGTTTTGAAGCTTTCTTT
- TRBJ2-1 - TRBV7-9 CASSEDYSYNEQFF TGTGCCAGCAGCGAGGACTATTCGTACAATGAGCAGTTCTTC
few TRBJ2-3 - TRBV6-2/TRBV6-3 CASSSGDLLPTQYF TGTGCCAGCAGTTCGGGGGATCTACTCCCTACGCAGTATTTT
many TRBJ1-2 - TRBV2 CASTYATAYGYTF TGTGCCAGCACCTATGCGACGGCCTATGGCTACACCTTC
many TRBJ1-2 TRBD1 TRBV7-8 CASSLRQGAGYTF TGTGCCAGCAGCCTCAGACAGGGGGCTGGCTACACCTTC
few TRBJ1-1 - TRBV19 CASSIPERLNTEAFF TGTGCCAGTAGTATCCCCGAGCGGTTGAACACTGAAGCTTTCTTT
- TRBJ2-7 - TRBV19 CASDSCEQYF TGTGCCAGTGATAGTTGCGAGCAGTACTTC
few TRBJ1-1 - TRBV5-1 CASSLGHEVDEAFF TGCGCCAGCAGCTTAGGACACGAAGTGGATGAAGCTTTCTTT
- TRBJ1-1 - TRBV20-1 CSARSRLEAFF TGCAGTGCTAGATCGAGGCTTGAAGCTTTCTTT
few TRBJ2-7 - TRBV20-1 CSARTGKGKQYF TGCAGTGCTAGAACAGGGAAAGGGAAGCAGTACTTC
few TRBJ2-7 TRBD1 TRBV5-1 CASSLSGTDSYEQYF TGCGCCAGCAGTCTATCCGGGACAGACTCCTACGAGCAGTACTTC
- TRBJ1-4 TRBD1 TRBV27 CASSLGTGATNEKLFF TGTGCCAGCAGTTTAGGGACAGGGGCGACTAATGAAAAACTGTTTTTT
many TRBJ2-7 - TRBV15 CATSRDLREQYF TGTGCCACCAGCAGAGATCTGCGCGAGCAGTACTTC
many TRBJ1-1 TRBD1 TRBV28 CASSWGQGLMNTEAFF TGTGCCAGCAGTTGGGGACAGGGTTTGATGAACACTGAAGCTTTCTTT
many TRBJ1-2 - TRBV13 CASSLMAGNNYGYTF TGTGCCAGCAGCTTAATGGCAGGGAATAACTATGGCTACACCTTC
- TRBJ2-6 - TRBV6-1 CASSPTRDSGANVLTF TGTGCCAGCAGCCCTACTCGAGATTCTGGGGCCAACGTCCTGACTTTC
- TRBJ2-5 - TRBV7-3 CASSLILPETQYF TGTGCCAGCAGCTTAATTTTGCCGGAGACCCAGTACTTC
few TRBJ2-1 TRBD1 TRBV24-1 CATSDRGHEQFF TGTGCCACCTCCGACAGGGGACATGAGCAGTTCTTC
many TRBJ2-5 - TRBV2 CASTGDGETQYF TGTGCCAGCACGGGTGACGGAGAGACCCAGTACTTC
few TRBJ2-1 TRBD2 TRBV4-1 CASSQVAAGTSGALSYNEQFF TGCGCCAGCAGCCAAGTTGCCGCGGGGACTAGCGGGGCCCTCTCCTACAATGAGCAGTTCTTC
- TRBJ2-7 TRBD1 TRBV7-9 CASSVGTAPTYEQYF TGTGCCAGCAGCGTCGGGACAGCCCCCACCTACGAGCAGTACTTC
many TRBJ1-5 - TRBV27 CASNCSEPPRGQPQHF TGTGCCAGCAACTGTTCCGAGCCCCCACGGGGCCAGCCCCAGCATTTT
many TRBJ2-3 - TRBV5-1 CASSLMFGTDTQYF TGCGCCAGCAGCTTGATGTTCGGGACAGATACGCAGTATTTT
many TRBJ2-3 - TRBV2 CASGGAYTDTQYF TGTGCGAGCGGAGGGGCATACACAGATACGCAGTATTTT
many TRBJ2-1 - TRBV3-1 CASSQAQVGEQFF TGTGCCAGCAGCCAAGCCCAGGTGGGGGAGCAGTTCTTC
many TRBJ1-1 - TRBV11-3 CASSPRFDTEAFF TGTGCCAGCAGCCCCCGTTTCGACACTGAAGCTTTCTTT
few TRBJ1-2 TRBD1 TRBV7-3 CASSLTAGQGANYGYTF TGTGCCAGCAGCTTAACTGCCGGACAGGGAGCTAACTATGGCTACACCTTC
many TRBJ2-7 TRBD2 TRBV5-1 CASSDGSGALYEQYF TGCGCCAGCAGCGACGGTAGCGGGGCGCTTTACGAGCAGTACTTC
many TRBJ2-1 TRBD2 TRBV12-3/TRBV12-4 CASSLGTSGGAGGNEQFF TGTGCCAGCAGTTTAGGGACTAGCGGGGGGGCCGGGGGGAATGAGCAGTTCTTC
- TRBJ2-5 - TRBV5-1 CASSLGFGETQYF TGTGCCAGCAGCCTCGGGTTTGGTGAGACCCAGTACTTC
many TRBJ2-5 TRBD1 TRBV3-1 CASRYRGETQYF TGTGCCAGCAGGTACAGGGGAGAGACCCAGTACTTC
many TRBJ1-1 - TRBV30 CAWSVRANTEAFF TGTGCCTGGAGTGTCCGGGCTAACACTGAAGCTTTCTTT
few TRBJ1-4 - TRBV5-1 CASSLLVGENEKLFF TGCGCCAGCAGCTTGTTGGTAGGCGAGAATGAAAAACTGTTTTTT
many TRBJ1-5 - TRBV7-2 CASSSRNRALNQPQHF TGTGCCAGCAGCTCCAGAAACAGGGCCCTCAATCAGCCCCAGCATTTT
many TRBJ2-5 TRBD2 TRBV11-2 CASSLGVGGSQETQYF TGTGCCAGCAGCTTAGGCGTGGGGGGGAGCCAAGAGACCCAGTACTTC
- TRBJ2-1 TRBD2 TRBV28 CASTPSGGAYNEQFF TGTGCCAGCACCCCTAGCGGGGGGGCCTACAATGAGCAGTTCTTC
many TRBJ1-1 - TRBV10-3 CAISESRLRGLNTEAFF TGTGCCATCAGTGAGTCGAGGTTGAGGGGATTGAACACTGAAGCTTTCTTT
few TRBJ2-1 - TRBV7-2 CASSLEGFYNEQFF TGTGCCAGCAGCTTAGAAGGCTTTTACAATGAGCAGTTCTTC
- TRBJ2-5 - TRBV19 CASSIGVFREQETQYF TGTGCCAGTAGTATCGGAGTATTTCGGGAGCAAGAGACCCAGTACTTC
many TRBJ1-2 TRBD1 TRBV24-1 CATSEQDRAYGYTF TGTGCCACCAGTGAACAGGACAGGGCCTATGGCTACACCTTC
few TRBJ1-2 - TRBV10-2 CASSEIGANYGYTF TGCGCCAGCAGTGAAATAGGGGCCAACTATGGCTACACCTTC
- TRBJ2-7 - TRBV12-3/TRBV12-4 CASSSGTTPPYF TGTGCCAGCAGTTCCGGGACCACCCCGCCATACTTC
few TRBJ2-3 - TRBV11-2 CASTQGYNSETDTQYF TGTGCCAGCACCCAAGGGTACAATTCTGAAACAGATACGCAGTATTTT
few TRBJ1-5 - TRBV20-1 CSAKSGSEHF TGCAGTGCTAAATCCGGGTCCGAGCATTTT
many TRBJ1-5 TRBD1 TRBV10-2 CASTDRFNQPQHF TGCGCCAGCACGGACAGGTTCAATCAGCCCCAGCATTTT